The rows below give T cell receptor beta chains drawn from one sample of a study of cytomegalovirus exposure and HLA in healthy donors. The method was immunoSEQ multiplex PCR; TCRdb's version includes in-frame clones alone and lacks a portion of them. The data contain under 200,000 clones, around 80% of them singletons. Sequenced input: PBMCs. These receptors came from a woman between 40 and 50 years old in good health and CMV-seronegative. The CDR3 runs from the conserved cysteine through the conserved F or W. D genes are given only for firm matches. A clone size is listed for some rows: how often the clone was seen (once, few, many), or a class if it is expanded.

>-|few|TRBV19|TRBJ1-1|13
TGTGCCAGTAGTATGAGGGCTTCCACTGAAGCTTTCTTT
CASSMRASTEAFF
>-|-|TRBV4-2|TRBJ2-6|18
TGTGCCAGCAGTGGGGGGGCAGACTCTAGCTCTGGGGCCAACGTCCTGACTTTC
CASSGGADSSSGANVLTF
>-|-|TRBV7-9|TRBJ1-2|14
TGTTCCAGCAGCCCGTCGACAGCCCCTAAGGGCTACACCTTC
CSSSPSTAPKGYTF
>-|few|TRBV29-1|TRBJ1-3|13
TGCAGCGTTGTAGGAGCGGGGGGAAACACCATATATTTT
CSVVGAGGNTIYF
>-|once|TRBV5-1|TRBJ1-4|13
TGCGCCAGCGCCGGGGGTATGGACGAAAAACTGTTTTTT
CASAGGMDEKLFF
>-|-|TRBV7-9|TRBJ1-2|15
TGTGCCAGCAGCTCCCCAGACGGCAGGGCCTATGGCTACACCTTC
CASSSPDGRAYGYTF
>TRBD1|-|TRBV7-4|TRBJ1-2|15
TGTGCCAGCAGCCCCCGGACAGGGAAAATTGGTGGCTACACCTTC
CASSPRTGKIGGYTF
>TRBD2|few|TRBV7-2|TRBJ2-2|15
TGTGCCAGCAGCCCTGCCGGGACTAGGACCGGGGAGCTGTTTTTT
CASSPAGTRTGELFF
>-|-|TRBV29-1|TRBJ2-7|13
TGCAGCGTTGAGGCGGGTACGCCCTACGAGCAGTACTTC
CSVEAGTPYEQYF
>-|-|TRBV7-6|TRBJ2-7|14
TGTGCCAGCAGCTTGGGCCAGGGCCTTTACGAGCAGTACTTC
CASSLGQGLYEQYF
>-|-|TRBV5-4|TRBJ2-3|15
TGTGCCAGCAGCCGTTTTGCGGCAGTCACAGATACGCAGTATTTT
CASSRFAAVTDTQYF
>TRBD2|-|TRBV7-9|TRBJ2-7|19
TGTGCCAGCAGCTTAGTGGGACTAGCGGGGGCTCCGCGAGACGACGAGCAGTACTTC
CASSLVGLAGAPRDDEQYF
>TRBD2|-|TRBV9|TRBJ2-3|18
TGTGCCAGCAGCTCCCCTGCAGGACTAGCGGGAGCCACAGATACGCAGTATTTT
CASSSPAGLAGATDTQYF
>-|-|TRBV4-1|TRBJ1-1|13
TGCGCCAGCAGCCAAGAGGCAGGTCGGGAAGCTTTCTTT
CASSQEAGREAFF
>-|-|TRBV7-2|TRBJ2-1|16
TGTGCCAGCAGCTTGGACAGACCCTCCTCCTACAATGAGCAGTTCTTC
CASSLDRPSSYNEQFF
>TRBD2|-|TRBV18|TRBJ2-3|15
TGTGCCAGCTCACCCGGGACTAGCGGAGGGGATACGCAGTATTTT
CASSPGTSGGDTQYF